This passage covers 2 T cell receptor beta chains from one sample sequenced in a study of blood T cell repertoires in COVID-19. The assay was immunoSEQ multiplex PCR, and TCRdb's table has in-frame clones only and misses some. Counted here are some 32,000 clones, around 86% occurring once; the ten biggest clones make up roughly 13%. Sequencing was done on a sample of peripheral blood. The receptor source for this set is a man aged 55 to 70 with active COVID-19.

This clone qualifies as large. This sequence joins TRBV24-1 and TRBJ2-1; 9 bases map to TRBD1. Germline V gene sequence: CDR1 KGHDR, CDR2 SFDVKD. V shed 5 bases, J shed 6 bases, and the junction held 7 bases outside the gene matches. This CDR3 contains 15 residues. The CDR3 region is CATSAPPDRGNEQFF. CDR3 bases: TGTGCCACCAGTGCCCCCCCGGACAGGGGCAATGAGCAGTTCTTC.

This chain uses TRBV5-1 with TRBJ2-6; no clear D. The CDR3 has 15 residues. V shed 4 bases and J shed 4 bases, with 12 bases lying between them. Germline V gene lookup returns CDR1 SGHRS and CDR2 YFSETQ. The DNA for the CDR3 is TGCGCCAGCAGCCAGCAGCGTGGGGGGGCCAACGTCCTGACTTTC. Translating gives CASSQQRGGANVLTF.